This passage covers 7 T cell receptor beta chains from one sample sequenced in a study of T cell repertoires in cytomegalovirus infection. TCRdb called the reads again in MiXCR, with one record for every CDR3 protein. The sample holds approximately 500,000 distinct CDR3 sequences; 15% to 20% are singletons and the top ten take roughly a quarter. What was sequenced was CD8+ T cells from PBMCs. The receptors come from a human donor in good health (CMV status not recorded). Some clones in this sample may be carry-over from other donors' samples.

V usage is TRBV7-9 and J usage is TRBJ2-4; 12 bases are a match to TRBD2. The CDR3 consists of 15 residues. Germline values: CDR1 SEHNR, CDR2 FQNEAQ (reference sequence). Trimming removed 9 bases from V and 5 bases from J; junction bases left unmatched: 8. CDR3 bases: TGTGCCAGTAAGCCGCTAGCGGGGGGGCAAAACATTCAGTACTTC. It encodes CASKPLAGGQNIQYF.

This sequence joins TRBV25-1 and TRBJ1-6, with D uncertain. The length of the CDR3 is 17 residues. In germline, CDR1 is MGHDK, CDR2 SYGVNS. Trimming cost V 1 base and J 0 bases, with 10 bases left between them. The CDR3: CASSEFGLRSYNSPLHF. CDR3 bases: TGTGCCAGCAGTGAATTTGGCCTTCGCTCCTATAATTCACCCCTCCACTTT.

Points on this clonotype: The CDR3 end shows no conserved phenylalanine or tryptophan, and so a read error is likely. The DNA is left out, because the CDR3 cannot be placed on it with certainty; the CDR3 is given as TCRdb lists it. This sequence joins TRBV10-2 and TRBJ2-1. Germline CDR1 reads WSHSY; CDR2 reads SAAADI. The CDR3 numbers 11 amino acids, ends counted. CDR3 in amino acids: CASRERTEQLL.

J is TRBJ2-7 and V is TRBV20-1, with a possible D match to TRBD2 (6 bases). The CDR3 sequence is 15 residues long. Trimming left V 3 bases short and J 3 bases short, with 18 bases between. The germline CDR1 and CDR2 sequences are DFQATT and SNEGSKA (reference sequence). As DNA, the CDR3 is TGCAGTGCTAGTCCTCCGGGAGCAGACTACTACGAGCAGTACTTC. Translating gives CSASPPGADYYEQYF.

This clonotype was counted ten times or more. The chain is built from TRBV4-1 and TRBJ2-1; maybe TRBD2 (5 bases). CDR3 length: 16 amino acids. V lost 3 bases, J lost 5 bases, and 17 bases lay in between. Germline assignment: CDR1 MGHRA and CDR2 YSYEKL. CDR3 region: CASSQEDAVTNNEQFF. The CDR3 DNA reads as TGCGCCAGCAGCCAGGAGGACGCCGTTACAAACAATGAGCAGTTCTTC.

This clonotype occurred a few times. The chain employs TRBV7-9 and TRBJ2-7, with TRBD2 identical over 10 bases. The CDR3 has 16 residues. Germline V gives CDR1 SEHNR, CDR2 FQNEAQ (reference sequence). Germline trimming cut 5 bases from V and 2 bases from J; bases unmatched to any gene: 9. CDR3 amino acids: CASSVQTSGAAYEQYF. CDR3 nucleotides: TGTGCCAGCAGCGTACAAACTAGCGGGGCTGCCTACGAGCAGTACTTC.

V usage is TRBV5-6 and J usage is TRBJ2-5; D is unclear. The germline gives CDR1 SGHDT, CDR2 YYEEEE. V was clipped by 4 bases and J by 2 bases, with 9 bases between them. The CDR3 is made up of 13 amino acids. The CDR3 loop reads CASSEDWQETQYF. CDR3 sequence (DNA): TGTGCCAGCAGCGAAGACTGGCAAGAGACCCAGTACTTC.